This T cell receptor (beta chain) was identified in a study of cytomegalovirus exposure and HLA in healthy donors. To note about this clone: Its cognate antigen is unknown.

Overall study results and limits: No immune exposure information besides CMV serostatus was available.

PCR primers comprised 60 Vbeta and 13 Jbeta primers. Some clones are missing from TCRdb's copy, which holds only in-frame ones; the method was immunoSEQ multiplex PCR. Of roughly 170,000 clones in the sample, 75% to 85% are singletons; the top ten hold around 0.69%. The V gene end was trimmed by 4 bases and the J gene end by 7 bases; junction bases not matched to a gene: 6. In germline, CDR1 is SGDLS, CDR2 YYNGEE. The CDR3 length is 15 residues. The TCR comes from a boy younger than 18 in good health and CMV-seronegative. The V call is TRBV9, the J call TRBJ2-1, with 12 bases matching TRBD2. Sequencing input: PBMCs. CDR3 nucleotide sequence: TGTGCCAGCAGCCGGACTAGCGGGATCTTTAATGAGCAGTTCTTC. It yields the protein CASSRTSGIFNEQFF. Based on the CDR3 plus reference TRBV9 and TRBJ2-1, the full variable domain is DSGVTQTPKHLITATGQRVTLRCSPRSGDLSVYWYQQSLDQGLQFLIQYYNGEERAKGNILERFSAQQFPDLHSELNLSSLELGDSALYFCASSRTSGIFNEQFFGPGTRLTVL.